This TCR beta chain comes out of a study of control samples from healthy donors and cancer patients. This clone was recorded a few times. This CDR3 spans 14 amino acids. The germline V and J ends were trimmed by 9 bases and 2 bases, with 14 bases remaining between them. CDR1 is MNHEY and CDR2 is SVGAGI in the germline V gene. Using immunoSEQ multiplex PCR, the repertoire was profiled, and TCRdb retains in-frame clones only, with some absent. This table holds some 120,000 clones, approximately 93% found once. The chain combines TRBV6-5 with TRBJ1-5; no clear D gene. This receptor was identified in a man aged 25-45 years in good health. Sequencing was carried out using blood. CDR3 bases: TGTGCCAGTTGGAGTGGGTGGGGCAATCAGCCCCAGCATTTT. This translates into CASWSGWGNQPQHF.